Each of the 28 T cell receptor beta chains below was sequenced from the same sample in a study of blood T cells in healthy people across ages. Primers used in a second PCR of about 6 to 11 cycles were a sample-barcoded 5' primer and a J-beta primer mix. MiXCR, run by TCRdb on the 5' RACE reads, gives a single entry per CDR3 protein. The sample has 750,000 to 950,000 distinct CDR3 sequences; roughly 24% are singletons. These records were also assigned to another study, of T cells of mothers and their children.

The sample comprised blood. All receptors derive from a boy between 10 and 17 years old in good health.

The J gene is TRBJ2-2, the V gene TRBV10-2; D is perhaps TRBD2 (6 bases). Trimming left V 7 bases short and J 7 bases short, with 16 bases between. CDR3 length: 14 residues. Germline assignment: CDR1 WSHSY and CDR2 SAAADI. This CDR3 reads CASKHGRDGGELFF. Written as DNA, the CDR3 is TGCGCCAGCAAGCACGGGCGGGACGGCGGGGAGCTGTTTTTT.

V usage is TRBV6-5 and J usage is TRBJ2-4; no definite D call. The germline gives CDR1 MNHEY, CDR2 SVGAGI. The V and J ends lost 7 bases and 0 bases respectively, with 7 bases between them. This CDR3 has 13 residues. The CDR3 here is CASMGLAKNIQYF. The CDR3 nucleotides read TGTGCCAGCATGGGCCTAGCCAAAAACATTCAGTACTTC.

V gene TRBV27 combines with J gene TRBJ2-2; 8 bases agree with TRBD1. Germline trimming cut 4 bases from V and 8 bases from J; bases unmatched to any gene: 3. CDR1 is MNHEY, CDR2 SMNVEV, per germline (reference sequence). The CDR3 runs to 13 residues. CDR3 nucleotides: TGTGCCAGCAGTTCGACAGGGGTAGGGGAGCTGTTTTTT. Its translation: CASSSTGVGELFF.

The chain combines TRBV7-3 with TRBJ1-2; 10 bases line up with TRBD1. The CDR3 has 14 residues. The germline gives CDR1 SGHTA, CDR2 FQGTGA. V lost 0 bases to trimming and J lost 6 bases; unmatched junction nucleotides: 1. Here the CDR3 reads CASSLTDRGHGYTF. The CDR3 coding sequence is TGTGCCAGCAGCTTAACTGACAGGGGGCATGGCTACACCTTC.

CDR3 nucleotides: TGCGCCAGCGGGACTAGCGGGGTCGAGCAGTACTTC. Translating gives CASGTSGVEQYF. The chain is built from TRBV5-1 and TRBJ2-7; 13 bases are shared with TRBD2. Germline V gene sequence: CDR1 SGHRS, CDR2 YFSETQ. Trimming removed 7 bases from V and 6 bases from J; junction bases left unmatched: 1. The CDR3 is 12 amino acids.

V gene TRBV9 combines with J gene TRBJ1-2; D is unclear. This CDR3 has 14 residues. Trimming removed 0 bases at V and 5 bases at J, with 11 bases between. Germline V gives CDR1 SGDLS, CDR2 YYNGEE. Here the CDR3 reads CASSVGEGEYGYTF. CDR3 DNA sequence: TGTGCCAGCAGCGTAGGGGAGGGCGAGTATGGCTACACCTTC.

Comments on this clonotype: A much larger clone lies a single base off, so this may be a read error. The genes are TRBV10-3 and TRBJ1-1; 8 nucleotides match TRBD1. CDR3 length equals 13 residues. The germline V gene encodes CDR1 ENHRY and CDR2 SYGVKD. J was trimmed by 1 base and V by 6 bases; bases with no gene match: 1. CDR3 sequence (DNA): TGTGCCATCAGGGGACAGGCGAACACTGAAGCTTTCTTT. Translated, it gives CAIRGQANTEAFF.

The CDR3, as DNA: TGCAGCGGTCAACCAGGGGAAGAGACCCAGTACTTC. Translation: CSGQPGEETQYF. This rearrangement joins TRBV29-1 to TRBJ2-5; maybe TRBD1 (6 bases). The V gene lost 7 bases and the J gene lost 3 bases, with 12 bases spanning the gap. Germline assignment: CDR1 SQVTM and CDR2 ANQGSEA. The length of the CDR3 is 12 residues.

The J gene is TRBJ2-3, the V gene TRBV5-1; D call uncertain. CDR3 length equals 14 residues. CDR1 and CDR2 (germline): SGHRS, YFSETQ. V was clipped by 0 bases and J by 2 bases, with 7 bases between them. In nucleotides, the CDR3 is TGCGCCAGCAGCTTGGATTATATCACAGATACGCAGTATTTT. It specifies CASSLDYITDTQYF.

This sequence joins TRBV7-9 and TRBJ2-5; 12 bases map to TRBD2. CDR3 length: 18 residues. The germline V gene has CDR1 SEHNR and CDR2 FQNEAQ (reference sequence). Trimming took 0 bases from V and 5 from J; bases not matched to a gene: 10. The CDR3 spells CASSLASLAGGPVETQYF. In DNA form, the CDR3 reads TGTGCCAGCAGCTTAGCGAGCCTAGCGGGGGGGCCGGTCGAGACCCAGTACTTC.

V usage is TRBV24-1 and J usage is TRBJ2-7, with 8 bases identical to TRBD1. Germline V gene lookup returns CDR1 KGHDR and CDR2 SFDVKD. This CDR3 spans 19 amino acids. V lost 4 bases, J lost 0 bases, and 16 bases stayed unmatched. This chain's CDR3 is CATSDSATKGQGRSYEQYF. In DNA form, the CDR3 reads TGTGCCACCAGTGACTCGGCAACGAAAGGACAGGGTCGCTCCTACGAGCAGTACTTC.

This clonotype was seen a handful of times. This chain uses TRBV6-1 with TRBJ1-2; no reliable D call. Trimming pared 2 bases from V and 8 bases from J, leaving 9 bases between. Germline CDR1 and CDR2: MNHNS and SASEGT. The CDR3 spans 12 residues. The CDR3 is CASSESAEGYTF. For the CDR3, the DNA is TGTGCCAGCAGTGAATCCGCGGAGGGCTACACCTTC.

This clonotype appeared a few times. The chain combines TRBV7-9 with TRBJ2-5; TRBD1 or TRBD2 may be the D gene (5 bases each). V lost 2 bases, J lost 2 bases, and 9 bases lay in between. The CDR3 contains 14 residues. CDR1 and CDR2 (germline): SEHNR, FQNEAQ (reference sequence). The CDR3 DNA follows: TGTGCCAGCAGCTTATGGGACGGACAAGAGACCCAGTACTTC. Translation: CASSLWDGQETQYF.

The chain has TRBV7-3 and TRBJ2-3; no reliable D call. This CDR3 spans 14 amino acids. The V gene lost 0 bases and the J gene lost 13 bases, with 17 bases spanning the gap. The germline CDR1 and CDR2 sequences are SGHTA and FQGTGA. Written as DNA, the CDR3 is TGTGCCAGCAGCTTAACGGGCGAAGCGCCCCTTAAGTATTTT. Its protein product is CASSLTGEAPLKYF.

This clonotype was recorded a few times. In DNA, the CDR3 is TGCAGTGAAGACAGAGGGCTCACTAATGAAAAACTGTTTTTT. Its translation is CSEDRGLTNEKLFF. The chain recombines TRBV29-1 with TRBJ1-4, with D perhaps TRBD1 (5 bases). Germline CDR1 SQVTM, CDR2 ANQGSEA. The CDR3 totals 14 residues.

The V gene is TRBV7-6, the J gene TRBJ1-3; D uncertain. V lost 5 bases to trimming and J lost 0 bases, with 17 bases between them. Looked up from germline, CDR1 is SGHVS and CDR2 is FNYEAQ. The CDR3 loop spans 17 amino acids. For the CDR3, the DNA is TGTGCCAGCAGCGAAAAAGATATTCCGATCTCTGGAAACACCATATATTTT. Amino acids: CASSEKDIPISGNTIYF.

The rearrangement uses TRBV12-5 and TRBJ1-5, with D maybe TRBD1 (5 bases). The germline gives CDR1 LGHNT, CDR2 FRNRAP. The V gene lost 6 bases and the J gene lost 5 bases, with 14 bases spanning the gap. The CDR3 runs to 14 residues. CDR3 nucleotide sequence: TGTGCTAGTGGCCGCGGGGGTGCTGATCAGCCCCAGCATTTT. Protein product: CASGRGGADQPQHF.

This rearrangement joins TRBV20-1 to TRBJ2-3, with 11 bases aligning to TRBD2. Germline assignment: CDR1 DFQATT and CDR2 SNEGSKA (reference sequence). CDR3 length equals 15 residues. Unmatched junction bases numbered 5, after V lost 2 bases and J lost 4 bases. The CDR3 loop is CSARRLAGLSDTQYF. The CDR3 DNA reads as TGCAGTGCTAGAAGACTAGCGGGGCTCTCAGATACGCAGTATTTT.

This clonotype came up a few times. The chain employs TRBV10-2 and TRBJ2-1, with TRBD1 as a possible D gene (6 bases). The V end was cut by 0 bases, the J end by 7 bases, with 16 bases between. Germline CDR1 and CDR2: WSHSY and SAAADI. There are 16 residues in the CDR3. The CDR3 region is CASSESSVTGRNEQFF. CDR3 DNA sequence: TGCGCCAGCAGTGAGTCGAGTGTGACAGGCAGAAATGAGCAGTTCTTC.

This clonotype was found a few times. The chain uses TRBV4-1 and TRBJ2-3; D is uncertain. This CDR3 region has 15 residues. CDR1 is MGHRA, CDR2 YSYEKL, per germline. V was clipped by 0 bases and J by 2 bases, with 9 bases between them. The CDR3 DNA follows: TGCGCCAGCAGCCAAGATGTCAGACTCACAGATACGCAGTATTTT. The encoded protein is CASSQDVRLTDTQYF.

Regarding this clonotype: The DNA is left out, because the CDR3 cannot be placed on it with certainty; the CDR3 is given as TCRdb lists it. The rearrangement joins TRBV21-1 to TRBJ1-1. TRBV21-1 is flagged as a pseudogene. The CDR3 sequence runs 16 residues, both termini included. Here the CDR3 reads CASSKFGWGASTEAFF.

This clonotype was seen only a few times. CDR3 bases: TGTGCCAGCAGATACCGGCCCCGAGGCAATGAGCAGTTCTTC. This codes for CASRYRPRGNEQFF. This sequence joins TRBV21-1 and TRBJ2-1; the table names TRBD1, a call not compared with the DNA. TRBV21-1 is a listed pseudogene. The CDR3 loop spans 14 amino acids.

This chain links TRBV6-5 with TRBJ2-2, with D perhaps being TRBD1 or TRBD2 (5 bases each). V lost 2 bases and J 8 bases, leaving 12 bases between the germline ends. This CDR3 is 14 amino acids long. From germline, CDR1 is MNHEY and CDR2 SVGAGI. The DNA of the CDR3 is TGTGCCAGCAGTTACCAAGGGACCAAGGGGGAGCTGTTTTTT. This gives the protein CASSYQGTKGELFF.

This clonotype was seen a handful of times. The chain is built from TRBV29-1 and TRBJ2-1; D might be TRBD1 (5 bases). V was clipped by 7 bases and J by 4 bases, with 11 bases between them. The CDR3 has 12 amino acids. Germline V CDR1 and CDR2: SQVTM, ANQGSEA. In DNA form, the CDR3 reads TGCAGCGCTGGGGCATCTTACAATGAGCAGTTCTTC. Its protein product is CSAGASYNEQFF.

This clonotype was counted only a few times. The CDR3 is CASSQIGGQETQYF. CDR3 in DNA: TGTGCCAGCAGCCAGATCGGAGGCCAAGAGACCCAGTACTTC. This chain connects TRBV7-9 to TRBJ2-5; D perhaps matches TRBD2 (5 bases). In germline, CDR1 is SEHNR, CDR2 FQNEAQ (reference sequence). The CDR3 spans 14 residues. V was pared by 5 bases and J by 1 base, with 11 bases between.

V and J are TRBV7-9 and TRBJ1-1, with D perhaps TRBD1 (5 bases). CDR1 and CDR2 from the germline V gene are SEHNR and FQNEAQ (reference sequence). The CDR3 has 13 residues. V was cut by 5 bases and J by 10 bases, with 17 bases left in between. CDR3 region: CASSRAEGHRAFF. DNA of the CDR3: TGTGCCAGCAGCCGGGCCGAGGGGCATAGAGCTTTCTTT.

This clonotype came up a few times. The J gene is TRBJ2-7, the V gene TRBV10-1, with 8 bases aligning to TRBD2. Trimming removed 3 bases from V and 3 bases from J; junction bases left unmatched: 10. The germline CDR1 and CDR2 sequences are WNHNN and SYGVQD (reference sequence). The CDR3 length is 16 residues. The CDR3, as DNA: TGCGCCAGCAGTGAAGGGACTAGTCTTAACCGCTACGAGCAGTACTTC. Its translation: CASSEGTSLNRYEQYF.

This clonotype appeared a few times. V and J are TRBV20-1 and TRBJ2-4; possible D gene TRBD2, 5 bases. Trimming took 1 base from V and 9 from J, leaving 10 bases between them. Germline-derived CDR1 and CDR2 are DFQATT and SNEGSKA (reference sequence). There are 12 residues in the CDR3. Here the CDR3 DNA reads TGCAGTGCTAGAGTTGGAGAGGGCATTCAGTACTTC. Amino acids: CSARVGEGIQYF.